A selection of T cell receptor beta chains follows, all from one sample in a study of Graves' ophthalmopathy and Graves' hyperthyroidism. Each CDR3 protein is one row after TCRdb ran MiXCR on the multiplex PCR reads. Here the sample spans some 1.1 million distinct CDR3 sequences, less than 45% being singletons. The sample consisted of peripheral blood or thyroid tissue (not recorded which). The source of these receptors is an adult man with Graves' hyperthyroidism. Both conserved end residues are part of each CDR3. The D gene is left open where the match is weak. The size entry is marked missing in some rows and otherwise reads once, few, many or a size class.

v_call,j_call,d_call,clone_size,cdr3_nt,cdr3_aa
TRBV7-9,TRBJ2-7,NA,NA,TGTGCCAGCAGCTTAAGCGGTGAGGAGTACTTC,CASSLSGEEYF
TRBV7-8,TRBJ2-5,NA,NA,TGCGCCAGCAGCACCCCCTGGACCAGCGGGGAGACCCAGTACTTC,CASSTPWTSGETQYF
TRBV4-1,TRBJ1-5,NA,few,TGCGCCAGCAGCCCCTATGCGGGGCGAGAAAGCAATCAGCCCCAGCATTTT,CASSPYAGRESNQPQHF
TRBV24-1,TRBJ1-2,NA,few,TGTGCCAGCAGGGGCGGACTGTTCGGGAGCGGCTACACCTTC,CASRGGLFGSGYTF
TRBV12-3/TRBV12-4,TRBJ2-7,NA,many,TGTGCCAGCAGTACCAGGAACGAGCAGTACTTC,CASSTRNEQYF
TRBV10-3,TRBJ1-1,NA,many,TGTGCCATCAGTGAGGATCGGGGGGCGGGGATTTGGGCTTTCTTT,CAISEDRGAGIWAFF
TRBV9,TRBJ2-7,NA,many,TGTGCCAGCAGCCCGGGGACACCCGCCTACGAGCAGTACTTC,CASSPGTPAYEQYF
TRBV7-2,TRBJ1-3,NA,few,TGTGCCAGCAGCTTAAATGGCCCCGGCTCTGGAAACACCATATATTTT,CASSLNGPGSGNTIYF
TRBV14,TRBJ1-3,TRBD1,few,TGTGCCAGCAGCTTGTCTCCCTCCCCGGACAGGGGAGGAAACACCATATATTTT,CASSLSPSPDRGGNTIYF
TRBV4-3,TRBJ1-5,TRBD1,few,TGCGCCAGCAGCCATGACAGGGCGGGAAATCAGCCCCAGCATTTT,CASSHDRAGNQPQHF
TRBV7-9,TRBJ1-4,TRBD1,few,TGTGCCAGCAGCTTATTGCCGCAGGGGGTGGAAGAAAAACTGTTTTTT,CASSLLPQGVEEKLFF
TRBV5-1,TRBJ1-1,NA,few,TGCGCCAGCAGCTTGGCCTTTTCGACGGGGCTCGAAGCTTTCTTT,CASSLAFSTGLEAFF
TRBV2,TRBJ2-1,NA,once,TGTGCCAGCACGGGGGGCGGTGAGCAGTTCTTC,CASTGGGEQFF
TRBV9,TRBJ1-4,NA,few,TGTGCCAGCAGCGTAGACGGGGGCTCAGATGAAAAACTGTTTTTT,CASSVDGGSDEKLFF
TRBV7-9,TRBJ2-5,TRBD2,NA,TGTGCCAGCAGCCCCGGGACTAATTTTCAAGAGACCCAGTACTTC,CASSPGTNFQETQYF
TRBV7-2,TRBJ1-2,NA,NA,TGTGCCAGCAGCTCCTGGGAAGCTGATGGCTACACCTTC,CASSSWEADGYTF
TRBV29-1,TRBJ1-5,NA,NA,TGCAGCGTTGGGGCCGGGGGGCATAATCAGCCCCAGCATTTT,CSVGAGGHNQPQHF
TRBV24-1,TRBJ2-2,TRBD1,few,TGTGCCACCAGTGACCGACAGGGGAACACCGGGGAGCTGTTTTTT,CATSDRQGNTGELFF
TRBV27,TRBJ1-6,TRBD1,few,TGTGCCAGCAGGCAGGGGGCGATCCCCGTTTACGATTCACCCCTCCACTTT,CASRQGAIPVYDSPLHF
TRBV20-1,TRBJ2-7,NA,many,TGCAGTGCTGGAAAGACAGGTCGCTCCTACGAGCAGTACTTC,CSAGKTGRSYEQYF
TRBV10-3,TRBJ1-6,NA,many,TGTGCCATCAGTGAGTCGATAGGCCGAGACTATAATTCACCCCTCCACTTT,CAISESIGRDYNSPLHF
TRBV29-1,TRBJ1-6,TRBD1,many,TGCAGCGTTGAAGATCCGGACAGGGATAATTCACCCCTCCACTTT,CSVEDPDRDNSPLHF
TRBV4-3,TRBJ2-7,TRBD2,many,TGCGCCAGCAGCCAGGGACTAGCGGGGGCCTACGAGCAGTACTTC,CASSQGLAGAYEQYF
TRBV6-5,TRBJ1-4,NA,few,TGTGCCAGCAGTTACTCCAAGTCTGAGGGGACCGCTAATGAAAAACTGTTTTTT,CASSYSKSEGTANEKLFF
TRBV29-1,TRBJ1-6,NA,many,TGCAGCGTTAAGAAGGCAGGGGACTCACCCCTCCACTTT,CSVKKAGDSPLHF
TRBV20-1,TRBJ1-6,NA,many,TGCAGTGCTACGCCCAGGCCAGATTCACCCCTCCACTTT,CSATPRPDSPLHF
TRBV12-3/TRBV12-4,TRBJ1-5,NA,few,TGTGCCAGCAGTTTAGCCCTAGGGGGGGTCGACAATCAGCCCCAGCATTTT,CASSLALGGVDNQPQHF
TRBV15,TRBJ1-2,TRBD1,NA,TGTGCCACCAGCAGGGAGTACGGACAGGTGGCTGGCTACACCTTC,CATSREYGQVAGYTF
TRBV5-5,TRBJ2-6,NA,many,TGTGCCAGCAGCCATCGCAGGGGAACGGGGGCCAACGTCCTGACTTTC,CASSHRRGTGANVLTF
TRBV20-1,TRBJ1-3,TRBD1,many,TGCAGTGCCGCAGGGGGGGTCTCTGGAAACACCATATATTTT,CSAAGGVSGNTIYF
TRBV29-1,TRBJ2-5,NA,NA,TGCAGCGGTGGACCGGGACCTCGAGGGGTAGAGACCCAGTACTTC,CSGGPGPRGVETQYF
TRBV7-2,TRBJ2-7,NA,many,TGTGCCAGCAGCGATCCCCGACTAGGCCTAATCTACGAGCAGTACTTC,CASSDPRLGLIYEQYF
TRBV7-2,TRBJ2-4,TRBD2,NA,TGTGCCAGCAGCCTCAGCGGGGGGTGGAACATTCAGTACTTC,CASSLSGGWNIQYF
TRBV20-1,TRBJ2-7,TRBD1,NA,TGCAGTGCGACCGACAGGGGTACCGACGAGCAGTACTTC,CSATDRGTDEQYF
TRBV20-1,TRBJ1-5,NA,NA,TGCAGTGCTAGCAACAATCAGCCCCAGCATTTT,CSASNNQPQHF
TRBV14,TRBJ1-4,NA,NA,TGTGCCAGCAGCCACAGGGTTGGTAGCCGAGAAAAACTGTTTTTT,CASSHRVGSREKLFF
TRBV7-9,TRBJ2-3,NA,NA,TGTGCCAGCAGCTTATACCCCGGGTCCCAGTGGGATACGCAGTATTTT,CASSLYPGSQWDTQYF
TRBV9,TRBJ2-7,TRBD2,few,TGTGCCAGCAGCGCACCCCTCCCGGGGGGCGAGCAGTACTTC,CASSAPLPGGEQYF
TRBV20-1,TRBJ1-5,NA,NA,TGCAGTGCTCGAGATGCCCGGGGCGGTCAGCCCCAGCATTTT,CSARDARGGQPQHF
TRBV28,TRBJ2-7,NA,few,TGTGCCAGCAGCACCAACGAGCAGTACTTC,CASSTNEQYF
TRBV7-2,TRBJ1-2,NA,few,TGTGCCAGCAGTCGTCGCGACTCGGCGGCTGGCTACACCTTC,CASSRRDSAAGYTF
TRBV5-6,TRBJ1-3,NA,many,TGTGCCAGCAGCGAGGGCGGAAACACCATATATTTT,CASSEGGNTIYF
TRBV9,TRBJ2-6,NA,many,TGTGCCAGCAGCGTCGGACGGACCCGCGGCTCTGGGGCCAACGTCCTGACTTTC,CASSVGRTRGSGANVLTF
TRBV15,TRBJ1-5,TRBD1,once,TGTGCCACCAGCAGGGACAGGGATCAACCAGGCAATCAGCCCCAGCATTTT,CATSRDRDQPGNQPQHF
TRBV6-5,TRBJ2-5,NA,many,TGTGCCAGCAGTTACTCCTTTCGCGATGGAGGGAGAGAGACCCAGTACTTC,CASSYSFRDGGRETQYF
TRBV12-3/TRBV12-4,TRBJ2-2,NA,NA,TGTGCCAGCCGCCTACAGGGAGACGACGGGGAGCTGTTTTTT,CASRLQGDDGELFF
TRBV6-5,TRBJ2-7,NA,many,TGTGCCAGCAGACCGGCCCCCTACGAGCAGTACTTC,CASRPAPYEQYF
TRBV15,TRBJ1-2,NA,many,TGTGCCACCAGCAAGTGGGGTGTTGGGGACTATGGCTACACCTTC,CATSKWGVGDYGYTF
TRBV25-1,TRBJ1-4,NA,many,TGTGCCAGCAGCCCCCTGGGGGCTAATGAAAAACTGTTTTTT,CASSPLGANEKLFF
TRBV30,TRBJ2-7,NA,NA,TGTGCCTGGACCCGTTTCCGACCTGACGAGCAGTACTTC,CAWTRFRPDEQYF
TRBV2,TRBJ2-5,NA,NA,TGTGCCAGCAGTACTAGAAACAAAGAGACCCAGTACTTC,CASSTRNKETQYF
TRBV10-2,TRBJ1-2,TRBD1,NA,TGCGCCAGCAGCGGGGACAGTCTTTTAAACTATGGCTACACCTTC,CASSGDSLLNYGYTF
TRBV6-2/TRBV6-3,TRBJ1-5,NA,NA,TGTGCCAGCAGTTACGGGGGTAGCGAGCAGCCCCAGCATTTT,CASSYGGSEQPQHF
TRBV10-3,TRBJ2-7,NA,NA,TGTGCCATCAGTGCCGTGGGCTCCGAGTACCGCTACGAGCAGTACTTC,CAISAVGSEYRYEQYF
TRBV7-8,TRBJ2-7,TRBD2,NA,TGTGCCAGCATCCCCAGGTGGGGGGGCTCCTACGAGCAGTACTTC,CASIPRWGGSYEQYF
TRBV20-1,TRBJ2-7,TRBD2,many,TGCAGTGCTAAGACTAGCGGGAGGGGCTACGAGCAGTACTTC,CSAKTSGRGYEQYF
TRBV7-2,TRBJ2-7,NA,many,TGTGCCAGCAGCGAATTGGGACTCCAATTCTCCTACGAGCAGTACTTC,CASSELGLQFSYEQYF